The following is a T cell receptor beta chain sequence with its context. The data derive from a study of T-cell reconstitution after alpha-beta-depleted transplantation in children. Unique molecular identifiers were incorporated when the TCRbeta library was constructed. Each CDR3 protein is one row after TCRdb ran MiXCR on the PCR reads. The sample lists about 360,000 distinct CDR3 sequences; 10% to 15% were seen once. The sample in question was PBMCs, obtained from the stem cell graft. The sequence derives from a human donor who donated a stem cell graft to a child with Fanconi anemia.

The CDR3 sequence: CASQSQMRGTQETQYF. In DNA form, the CDR3 reads TGCGCCAGCCAGTCACAGATGCGGGGCACTCAAGAGACCCAGTACTTC. The V gene is TRBV4-1, the J gene TRBJ2-5; a weak D match, TRBD2 (6 bases). V was clipped by 8 bases and J by 2 bases, with 21 bases between them. This CDR3 has 16 amino acids. The germline CDR1 and CDR2 sequences are MGHRA and YSYEKL.